Shown below are 3 T cell receptor beta chains from a single sample sequenced in a study of response to subunit inactivated influenza vaccine. TCRdb redid the calling of the RT-PCR reads with MiXCR, one entry per CDR3 protein. The profile shows around 710,000 distinct CDR3 sequences, over 11% of them singletons. Source: PBMCs from blood, taken 14 to 15 days before vaccination. These receptors were collected from a man aged 50-60 years who received an inactivated influenza vaccine.

This clonotype was observed a few times. The rearrangement links TRBV7-9 to TRBJ2-1; 10 bases map to TRBD1. The germline CDR1 and CDR2 sequences are SEHNR and FQNEAQ (reference sequence). The ends lost 11 bases at V and 9 bases at J; junction bases unmatched: 7. The CDR3 totals 12 residues. The CDR3 nucleotides read TGTGCCGTCGGGACAGGGGTAGGTGAGCAGTTCTTC. Translation gives CAVGTGVGEQFF. Complete variable domain (other parts from reference TRBV7-9 and TRBJ2-1): DTGVSQNPRHKITKRGQNVTFRCDPISEHNRLYWYRQTLGQGPEFLTYFQNEAQLEKSRLLSDRFSAERPKGSFSTLEIQRTEQGDSAMYLCAVGTGVGEQFFGPGTRLTVL.

The J gene is TRBJ2-1, the V gene TRBV11-1; 7 bases map to TRBD2. V was pared by 4 bases and J by 8 bases, with 20 bases of the junction left unmatched. Germline CDR1 and CDR2: SGHAT and FQDESV (reference sequence). There are 18 residues in the CDR3. CDR3 sequence (DNA): TGTGCCAGCAGCTCCCTCTTTGCGCGCGGGGGAGCCCTCGATGAGCAGTTCTTC. The encoded protein is CASSSLFARGGALDEQFF.

This clonotype showed up many times. The chain joins TRBV7-9 to TRBJ2-3; 8 bases map to TRBD2. J was trimmed by 1 base and V by 5 bases; bases with no gene match: 8. CDR1 and CDR2 (germline): SEHNR, FQNEAQ (reference sequence). This CDR3 has 16 amino acids. The CDR3 coding sequence is TGTGCCAGCAGCCCAGGAGCGGGAGCGGGCACAGATACGCAGTATTTT. Translating gives CASSPGAGAGTDTQYF.